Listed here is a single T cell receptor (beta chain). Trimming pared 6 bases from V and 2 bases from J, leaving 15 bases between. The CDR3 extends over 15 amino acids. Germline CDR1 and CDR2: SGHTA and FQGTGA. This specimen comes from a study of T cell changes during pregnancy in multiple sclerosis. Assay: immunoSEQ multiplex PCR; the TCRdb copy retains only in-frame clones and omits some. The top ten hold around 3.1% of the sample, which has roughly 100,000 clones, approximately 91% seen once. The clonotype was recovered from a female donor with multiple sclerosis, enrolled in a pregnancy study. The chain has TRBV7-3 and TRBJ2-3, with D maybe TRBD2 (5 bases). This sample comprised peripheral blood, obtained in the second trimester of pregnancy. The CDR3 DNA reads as TGTGCCAGCAGTGTCACTAGGGCCCCCACAGATACGCAGTATTTT. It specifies CASSVTRAPTDTQYF.